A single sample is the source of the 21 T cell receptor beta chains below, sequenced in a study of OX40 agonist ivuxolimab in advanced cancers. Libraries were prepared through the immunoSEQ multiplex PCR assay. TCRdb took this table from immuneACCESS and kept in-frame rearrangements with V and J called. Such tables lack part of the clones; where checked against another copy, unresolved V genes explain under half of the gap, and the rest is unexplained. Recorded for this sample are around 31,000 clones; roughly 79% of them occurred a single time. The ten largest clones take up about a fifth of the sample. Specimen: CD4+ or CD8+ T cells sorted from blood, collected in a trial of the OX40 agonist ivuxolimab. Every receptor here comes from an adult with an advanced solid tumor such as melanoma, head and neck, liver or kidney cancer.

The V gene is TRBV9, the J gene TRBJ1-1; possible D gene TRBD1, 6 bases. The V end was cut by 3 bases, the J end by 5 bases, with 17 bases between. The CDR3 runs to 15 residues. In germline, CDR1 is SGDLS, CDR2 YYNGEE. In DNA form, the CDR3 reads TGTGCCAGCAGCGCCACGTCGGGGGCGATGACTGAAGCTTTCTTT. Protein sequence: CASSATSGAMTEAFF.

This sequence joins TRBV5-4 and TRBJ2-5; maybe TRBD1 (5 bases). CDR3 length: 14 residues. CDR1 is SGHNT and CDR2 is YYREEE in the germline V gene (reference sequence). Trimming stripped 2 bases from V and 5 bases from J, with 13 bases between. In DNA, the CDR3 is TGTGCCAGCAGCTTCAGACAGAACGGGGAGACCCAGTACTTC. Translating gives CASSFRQNGETQYF.

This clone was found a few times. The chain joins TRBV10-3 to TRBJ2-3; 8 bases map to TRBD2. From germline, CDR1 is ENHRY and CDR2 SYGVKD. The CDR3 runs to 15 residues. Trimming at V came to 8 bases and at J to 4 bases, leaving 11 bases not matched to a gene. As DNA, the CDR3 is TGTGCCATCTCCGAGGGTAGCGGGGATGCAGATACGCAGTATTTT. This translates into CAISEGSGDADTQYF.

CDR3 coding DNA: TGTGCCAGCAGTCCCGACACCGACCGCGAGCAGTACTTC. It encodes CASSPDTDREQYF. V is TRBV6-5 and J is TRBJ2-7; D ambiguous. V lost 5 bases and J lost 6, with 14 bases in between. The CDR3 is 13 amino acids. CDR1 and CDR2 (germline): MNHEY, SVGAGI.

CDR3 loop: CASSLLGGANEQFF. CDR3 coding DNA: TGTGCCAGCAGCTTATTAGGGGGGGCCAATGAGCAGTTCTTC. The chain employs TRBV11-2 and TRBJ2-1; possibly TRBD2 for D (7 bases). The CDR3 is 14 residues long. Germline assignment: CDR1 SGHAT and CDR2 FQNNGV. Trimming took off 2 bases at V and 6 bases at J, with 11 bases between the two ends.

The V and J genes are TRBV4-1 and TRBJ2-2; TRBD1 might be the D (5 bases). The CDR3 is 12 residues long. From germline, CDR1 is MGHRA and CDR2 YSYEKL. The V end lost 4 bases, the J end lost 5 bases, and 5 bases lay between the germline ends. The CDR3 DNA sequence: TGCGCCAGCAGCCGGACAACCGGGGAGCTGTTTTTT. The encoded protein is CASSRTTGELFF.

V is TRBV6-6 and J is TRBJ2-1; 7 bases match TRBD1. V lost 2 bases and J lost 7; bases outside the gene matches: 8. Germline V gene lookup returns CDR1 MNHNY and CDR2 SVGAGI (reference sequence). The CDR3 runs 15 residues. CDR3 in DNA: TGTGCCAGCAGTTACATTTCAGGGGGATCGAATGAGCAGTTCTTC. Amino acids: CASSYISGGSNEQFF.

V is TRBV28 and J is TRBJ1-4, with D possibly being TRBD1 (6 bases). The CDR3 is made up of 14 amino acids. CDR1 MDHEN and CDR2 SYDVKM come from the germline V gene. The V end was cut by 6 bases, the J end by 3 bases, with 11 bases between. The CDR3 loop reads CASRIQGPNEKLFF. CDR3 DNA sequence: TGTGCCAGCAGAATCCAGGGGCCTAATGAAAAACTGTTTTTT.

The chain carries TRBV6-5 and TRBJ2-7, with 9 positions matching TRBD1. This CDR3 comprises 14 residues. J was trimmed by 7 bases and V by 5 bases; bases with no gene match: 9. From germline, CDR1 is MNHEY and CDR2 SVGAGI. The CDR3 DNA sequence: TGTGCCAGCAGTGGGACAGGGAGTGGGGTGGAGCAGTACTTC. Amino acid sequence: CASSGTGSGVEQYF.

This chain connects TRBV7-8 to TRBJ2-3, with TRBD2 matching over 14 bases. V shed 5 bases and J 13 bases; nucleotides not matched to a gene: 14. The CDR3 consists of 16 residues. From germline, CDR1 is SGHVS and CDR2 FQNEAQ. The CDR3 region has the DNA TGTGCCAGCAGCCGGACTAGCGGGGGGACCCACGGATCTAAGTATTTT. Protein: CASSRTSGGTHGSKYF.

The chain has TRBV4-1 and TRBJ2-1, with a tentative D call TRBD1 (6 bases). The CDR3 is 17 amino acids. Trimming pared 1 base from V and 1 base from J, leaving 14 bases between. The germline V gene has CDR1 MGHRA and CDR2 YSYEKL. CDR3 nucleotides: TGCGCCAGCAGCCAAGGGGTGGGCAGGGGTTCCTACAATGAGCAGTTCTTC. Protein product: CASSQGVGRGSYNEQFF.

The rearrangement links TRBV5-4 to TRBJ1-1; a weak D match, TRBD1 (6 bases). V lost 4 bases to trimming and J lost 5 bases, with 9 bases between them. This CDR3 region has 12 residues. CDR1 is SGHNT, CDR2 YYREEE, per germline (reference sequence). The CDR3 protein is CASSTGWTEAFF. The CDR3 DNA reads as TGTGCCAGCAGCACAGGGTGGACTGAAGCTTTCTTT.

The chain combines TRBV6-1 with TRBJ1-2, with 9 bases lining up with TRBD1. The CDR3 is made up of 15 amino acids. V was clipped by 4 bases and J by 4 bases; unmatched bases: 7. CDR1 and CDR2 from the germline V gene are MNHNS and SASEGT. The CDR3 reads CASSGQGVVSYGYTF. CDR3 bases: TGTGCCAGCAGTGGACAGGGGGTGGTATCCTATGGCTACACCTTC.

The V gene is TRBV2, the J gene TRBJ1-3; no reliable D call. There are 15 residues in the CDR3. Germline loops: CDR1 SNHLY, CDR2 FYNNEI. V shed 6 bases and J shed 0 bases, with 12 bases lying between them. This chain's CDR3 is CASRAMISSGNTIYF. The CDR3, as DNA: TGTGCCAGCAGGGCGATGATAAGCTCTGGAAACACCATATATTTT.

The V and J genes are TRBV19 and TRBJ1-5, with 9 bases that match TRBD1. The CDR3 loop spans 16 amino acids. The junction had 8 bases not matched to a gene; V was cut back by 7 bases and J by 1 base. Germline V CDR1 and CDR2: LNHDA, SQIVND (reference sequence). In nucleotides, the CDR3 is TGTGCCAGTACCCCCGGGACAGGGACGAGCAATCAGCCCCAGCATTTT. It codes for CASTPGTGTSNQPQHF.

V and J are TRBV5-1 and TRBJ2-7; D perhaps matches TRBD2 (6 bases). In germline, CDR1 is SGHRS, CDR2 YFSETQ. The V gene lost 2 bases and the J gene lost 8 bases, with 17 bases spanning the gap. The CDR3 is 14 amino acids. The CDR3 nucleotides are TGCGCCAGCAGCTTTGGCGGGGAGGAGAAAAAGCAGTACTTC. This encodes CASSFGGEEKKQYF.

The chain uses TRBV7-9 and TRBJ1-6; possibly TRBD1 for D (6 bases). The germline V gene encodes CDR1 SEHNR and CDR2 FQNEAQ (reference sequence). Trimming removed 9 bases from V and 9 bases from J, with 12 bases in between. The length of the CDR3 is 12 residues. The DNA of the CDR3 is TGTGCCAGTAAACAGGGTGGTTCACCCCTCCACTTT. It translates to CASKQGGSPLHF.

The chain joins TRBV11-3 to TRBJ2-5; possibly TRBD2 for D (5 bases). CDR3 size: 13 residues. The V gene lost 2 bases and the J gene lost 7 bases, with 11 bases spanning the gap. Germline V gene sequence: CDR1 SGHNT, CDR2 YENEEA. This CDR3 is CASSLNPRGTQYF. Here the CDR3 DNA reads TGTGCCAGCAGCTTAAACCCCCGGGGGACCCAGTACTTC. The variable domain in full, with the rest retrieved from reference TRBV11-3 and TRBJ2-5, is EAGVVQSPRYKIIEKKQPVAFWCNPISGHNTLYWYLQNLGQGPELLIRYENEEAVDDSQLPKDRFSAERLKGVDSTLKIQPAELGDSAVYLCASSLNPRGTQYFGPGTRLLVL.

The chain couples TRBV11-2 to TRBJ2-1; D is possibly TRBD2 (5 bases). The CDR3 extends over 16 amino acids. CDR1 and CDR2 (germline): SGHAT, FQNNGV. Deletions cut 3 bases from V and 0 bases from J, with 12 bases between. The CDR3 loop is CASSFMSGSSYNEQFF. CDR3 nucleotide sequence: TGTGCCAGCAGCTTCATGAGCGGTAGCTCCTACAATGAGCAGTTCTTC. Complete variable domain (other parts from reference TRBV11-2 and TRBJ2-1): EAGVAQSPRYKIIEKRQSVAFWCNPISGHATLYWYQQILGQGPKLLIQFQNNGVVDDSQLPKDRFSAERLKGVDSTLKIQPAKLEDSAVYLCASSFMSGSSYNEQFFGPGTRLTVL.

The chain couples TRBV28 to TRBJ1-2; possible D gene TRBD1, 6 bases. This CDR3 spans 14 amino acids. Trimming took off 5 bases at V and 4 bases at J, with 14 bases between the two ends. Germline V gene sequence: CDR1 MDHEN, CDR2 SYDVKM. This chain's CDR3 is CASSQPGVSYGYTF. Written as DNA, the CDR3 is TGTGCCAGCAGTCAACCAGGGGTTTCCTATGGCTACACCTTC.

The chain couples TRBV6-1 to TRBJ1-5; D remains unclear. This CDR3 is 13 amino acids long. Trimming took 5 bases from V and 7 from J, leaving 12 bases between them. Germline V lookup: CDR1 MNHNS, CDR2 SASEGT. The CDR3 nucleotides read TGTGCCAGCAGTCTTGTGCGTGGGCAGCCCCAGCATTTT. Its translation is CASSLVRGQPQHF.